What follows are 26 T cell receptor beta chains derived from one specimen sequenced in a study of human T cells and chemical hapten exposure. Stated time point: healthy volunteer bleed at 6 weeks. Blood, whole and unfractionated, served as the source for total RNA extraction. One entry per CDR3 protein results from TCRdb running MiXCR on the RACE reads. This table has 65,000 to 80,000 distinct CDR3 sequences, about 9% appearing once. Sequencing was done on a sample of whole blood. These TCRs come from a male donor in good health. Some clones in this sample may be carry-over from other donors' samples.

This clonotype was seen many times. This chain links TRBV20-1 with TRBJ2-1, with 10 bases aligning to TRBD2. Losses at the gene ends were 0 bases for V and 8 bases for J; bases not matched to a gene: 13. This CDR3 is 17 amino acids long. Germline V lookup: CDR1 DFQATT, CDR2 SNEGSKA (reference sequence). CDR3 DNA sequence: TGCAGTGCTAGAGACACGGCGGGACTAGCGACCGTCGATGAGCAGTTCTTC. It yields the protein CSARDTAGLATVDEQFF.

Turning to this clonotype: The junction shows a germline mismatch at one end, possibly a read error. The chain couples TRBV6-5 to TRBJ2-3; D gene uncertain. The CDR3 contains 16 residues. In germline, CDR1 is MNHEY, CDR2 SVGAGI. CDR3 region: CASSDSVQFYTDTQYF. The CDR3 DNA is TGTGCCAGCAGTGACTCCGTCCAATTCTACACAGATACGCAGTATTTT.

This clonotype was seen a few times. V is TRBV7-8 and J is TRBJ2-5; tentative D call: TRBD2 (5 bases). V was clipped by 3 bases and J by 2 bases, with 13 bases between them. The CDR3 contains 15 residues. Germline CDR1 reads SGHVS; CDR2 reads FQNEAQ. CDR3: CASSFWLALQETQYF. In DNA form, the CDR3 reads TGTGCCAGCAGCTTCTGGCTAGCCTTACAAGAGACCCAGTACTTC.

In its sample, this clonotype was seen many times. V gene TRBV5-4 combines with J gene TRBJ1-6; 7 positions match TRBD1. Germline CDR1 SGHNT, CDR2 YYREEE (reference sequence). Trimming took 4 bases from V and 11 from J; bases not matched to a gene: 9. The CDR3 extends over 14 amino acids. The CDR3 coding sequence is TGTGCCAGCAGCCAGGGGGGGTCAGGGACACCCCTCCACTTT. Its protein is CASSQGGSGTPLHF.

This clonotype has a handful of counts. The chain recombines TRBV29-1 with TRBJ2-2; 7 positions match TRBD1. With V trimmed by 8 bases and J by 6 bases, 6 bases remained unmatched. Germline V gene lookup returns CDR1 SQVTM and CDR2 ANQGSEA. The CDR3 length is 12 residues. The CDR3 DNA is TGCAGCCAGGCGACAGGGTCCGGGGAGCTGTTTTTT. Residues: CSQATGSGELFF.

The table lists this clonotype with many counts. The chain employs TRBV12-3 or TRBV12-4 and TRBJ1-1; TRBD1 is a possible D gene (5 bases). The V end lost 2 bases, the J end lost 8 bases, and 18 bases lay between the germline ends. The length of the CDR3 is 15 residues. The CDR3 nucleotides are TGTGCCAGCAGTTTACGCGTGACAGCCCCGCCGGAAGCTTTCTTT. Encoded protein: CASSLRVTAPPEAFF.

The sample holds many counts of this clonotype. The genes are TRBV2 and TRBJ2-1, with TRBD1 matching 7 bases. CDR1 and CDR2 from the germline V gene are SNHLY and FYNNEI. V lost 6 bases, J lost 8 bases, and 7 bases stayed unmatched. The length of the CDR3 is 13 residues. The CDR3 sequence is CASRQGSVYEQFF. CDR3 nucleotides: TGTGCCAGCAGACAGGGGTCTGTATATGAGCAGTTCTTC.

The CDR3 region has the DNA TGTGCCAGCACTGGGGGGATCAGGGGAACTGGAAACACCATATATTTT. This sequence encodes CASTGGIRGTGNTIYF. The rearrangement joins TRBV6-5 to TRBJ1-3, with D perhaps matching TRBD1 (6 bases). The germline V gene has CDR1 MNHEY and CDR2 SVGAGI. Trimming shortened V by 7 bases and J by 2 bases, and 18 bases separated the two germline ends. CDR3 size: 16 residues.

The rearrangement joins TRBV7-2 to TRBJ1-3; D ambiguous. This CDR3 has 15 amino acids. Looked up from germline, CDR1 is SGHTA and CDR2 is FQGNSA. V was pared by 5 bases and J by 2 bases, with 13 bases between. CDR3 sequence: CASSTPQSPGNTIYF. The CDR3 DNA sequence: TGTGCCAGCAGCACCCCTCAGAGTCCTGGAAACACCATATATTTT.

The rearrangement uses TRBV27 and TRBJ2-7; 10 bases match TRBD2. J gave up 6 bases and V 5 bases, and 10 bases lay outside the gene matches. Germline loops: CDR1 MNHEY, CDR2 SMNVEV (reference sequence). CDR3 length equals 15 residues. For the CDR3, the DNA is TGTGCCAGCAGTACTCTAGCGGGAGCGTTTGGCGAGCAGTACTTC. Translating it yields CASSTLAGAFGEQYF.

This clonotype was counted a few times. The V gene is TRBV6-2 or TRBV6-3, the J gene TRBJ1-2, with 7 bases lining up with TRBD1. The junction had 3 bases not matched to a gene; V was cut back by 2 bases and J by 0 bases. The CDR3 runs to 15 residues. Germline V lookup: CDR1 MNHEY, CDR2 SVGEGT. The CDR3 spells CASSYGQAANYGYTF. The DNA for the CDR3 is TGTGCCAGCAGTTACGGACAGGCCGCTAACTATGGCTACACCTTC.

This clonotype has at least ten counts. The chain couples TRBV12-3 or TRBV12-4 to TRBJ2-1, with D uncertain. This CDR3 is built from 14 residues. Trimming removed 0 bases from V and 5 bases from J, with 8 bases in between. The CDR3 DNA sequence: TGTGCCAGCAGTTTAGCCCTTCAGAACAATGAGCAGTTCTTC. Translation: CASSLALQNNEQFF.

The chain is built from TRBV7-6 and TRBJ2-7, with 10 bases fitting TRBD2. Germline CDR1 reads SGHVS; CDR2 reads FNYEAQ. The trim removed 1 base at V and 3 bases at J, leaving 6 bases unmatched. The CDR3 loop spans 16 amino acids. For the CDR3, the DNA is TGTGCCAGCAGCTTAGGTTCGTTAGCGGGAGGCTACGAGCAGTACTTC. This encodes CASSLGSLAGGYEQYF.

The chain uses TRBV13 and TRBJ2-1; 10 nucleotides match TRBD2. The CDR3 is 16 amino acids. The germline V gene has CDR1 PRHDT and CDR2 FYEKMQ (reference sequence). V was pared by 5 bases and J by 5 bases, with 9 bases of the junction left unmatched. This CDR3 is CASSPLAGVGNNEQFF. The CDR3 DNA sequence: TGTGCCAGCAGCCCTCTAGCGGGAGTAGGTAACAATGAGCAGTTCTTC.

This clonotype was seen repeatedly, ten times or more. V and J are TRBV12-3 or TRBV12-4 and TRBJ2-7; no reliable D call. Trimming removed 6 bases from V and 7 bases from J, with 19 bases in between. This CDR3 is built from 14 residues. CDR3 in DNA: TGTGCCAGCAGCCCAGACCAGAGAGGTTGGGAGCAGTACTTC. It yields the protein CASSPDQRGWEQYF.

The chain combines TRBV10-3 with TRBJ2-1; 9 bases match TRBD1. This CDR3 contains 16 residues. Germline CDR1 ENHRY, CDR2 SYGVKD. V shed 4 bases, J shed 8 bases, and the junction held 12 bases outside the gene matches. This CDR3 is CAISVPGQGPFYEQFF. The CDR3 DNA reads TGTGCCATCAGTGTCCCGGGACAGGGCCCGTTCTATGAGCAGTTCTTC.

The V and J genes are TRBV5-6 and TRBJ2-1; 9 positions match TRBD1. J lost 3 bases, V lost 4 bases, and 5 bases had no gene match. The CDR3 length is 15 residues. Germline CDR1 and CDR2: SGHDT and YYEEEE. CDR3 sequence (DNA): TGTGCCAGCAGCCCCGGGACAGGGATCTACAATGAGCAGTTCTTC. This encodes CASSPGTGIYNEQFF.

This clonotype was detected only a few times. The chain recombines TRBV2 with TRBJ1-6; TRBD1 aligns across 7 bases. Germline CDR1 is SNHLY and CDR2 is FYNNEI. There are 19 residues in the CDR3. V lost 0 bases and J lost 7; bases outside the gene matches: 15. CDR3 sequence (DNA): TGTGCCAGCAGTGAAGCGCACCCCCTGGGAGGGGGCACGAATTCACCCCTCCACTTT. Residues: CASSEAHPLGGGTNSPLHF.

V is TRBV12-3 or TRBV12-4 and J is TRBJ1-5; possibly TRBD1 for D (5 bases). Trimming stripped 5 bases from V and 6 bases from J, with 17 bases between. This CDR3 comprises 15 residues. The CDR3 spells CASSPRWGSLQPQHF. The CDR3 region has the DNA TGTGCCAGCAGTCCGCGGTGGGGCAGCCTTCAGCCCCAGCATTTT.

The gene calls are TRBV7-9 and TRBJ2-3; 7 bases match TRBD1. The germline V gene has CDR1 SEHNR and CDR2 FQNEAQ (reference sequence). V dropped 1 base and J dropped 6; count of bases not matched to a gene: 7. The CDR3 has 15 residues. This chain's CDR3 is CASSLGTGRVDTQYF. For the CDR3, the DNA is TGTGCCAGCAGCTTAGGGACAGGCCGAGTGGATACGCAGTATTTT.

Written as DNA, the CDR3 is TGTGCCAGCTCACCCCGAGGGGCGACCTACGAGCAGTACTTC. Amino acids: CASSPRGATYEQYF. V is TRBV18 and J is TRBJ2-7, with D tentatively TRBD1 or TRBD2 (5 bases each). Germline-derived CDR1 and CDR2 are KGHSH and LQKENI. The CDR3 covers 14 residues. V was trimmed by 3 bases and J by 2 bases, leaving 11 bases between them.

CDR3 sequence (DNA): TGTGCCAGCAGTCCCGACAGGGGGGGCGGCGGGGAGCTGTTTTTT. This gives the protein CASSPDRGGGGELFF. The rearrangement joins TRBV12-3 or TRBV12-4 to TRBJ2-2; 9 bases line up with TRBD1. There are 15 residues in the CDR3. The ends lost 5 bases at V and 7 bases at J; junction bases unmatched: 8.

The chain employs TRBV4-1 and TRBJ1-1; D possibly corresponds to TRBD1 (6 bases). Germline-derived CDR1 and CDR2 are MGHRA and YSYEKL. This CDR3 spans 15 amino acids. V lost 3 bases to trimming and J lost 0 bases, with 11 bases between them. This CDR3 is CASSHTDRMNTEAFF. The CDR3 bases are TGCGCCAGCAGCCACACCGACAGGATGAACACTGAAGCTTTCTTT.

The rearrangement links TRBV11-2 to TRBJ2-4; D unresolved. This CDR3 comprises 13 residues. The germline CDR1 and CDR2 sequences are SGHAT and FQNNGV. Trimming removed 1 base from V and 4 bases from J, with 5 bases in between. This CDR3 is CASSLVGKNIQYF. The CDR3 DNA sequence: TGTGCCAGCAGCTTAGTTGGAAAAAACATTCAGTACTTC.

This clonotype came up a few times. The CDR3 DNA sequence: TGTGCCAGCAGCGTAGAGGGTTCGTCGGGCAAAAACATTCAGTACTTC. Translation gives CASSVEGSSGKNIQYF. The rearrangement links TRBV9 to TRBJ2-4, with D hard to call. The germline V gene has CDR1 SGDLS and CDR2 YYNGEE. The CDR3 extends over 16 amino acids. V lost 0 bases to trimming and J lost 3 bases, with 13 bases between them.

In this sample, this clonotype turned up a few times. V is TRBV11-2 and J is TRBJ1-1, with 7 bases aligning to TRBD1. Germline V CDR1 and CDR2: SGHAT, FQNNGV. The CDR3 extends over 16 amino acids. The V segment lost 0 bases and the J segment 2 bases; nucleotides outside the gene matches: 6. Here the CDR3 reads CASSLDSRQGNTEAFF. CDR3 DNA sequence: TGTGCCAGCAGCTTAGATTCCAGACAGGGAAACACTGAAGCTTTCTTT.